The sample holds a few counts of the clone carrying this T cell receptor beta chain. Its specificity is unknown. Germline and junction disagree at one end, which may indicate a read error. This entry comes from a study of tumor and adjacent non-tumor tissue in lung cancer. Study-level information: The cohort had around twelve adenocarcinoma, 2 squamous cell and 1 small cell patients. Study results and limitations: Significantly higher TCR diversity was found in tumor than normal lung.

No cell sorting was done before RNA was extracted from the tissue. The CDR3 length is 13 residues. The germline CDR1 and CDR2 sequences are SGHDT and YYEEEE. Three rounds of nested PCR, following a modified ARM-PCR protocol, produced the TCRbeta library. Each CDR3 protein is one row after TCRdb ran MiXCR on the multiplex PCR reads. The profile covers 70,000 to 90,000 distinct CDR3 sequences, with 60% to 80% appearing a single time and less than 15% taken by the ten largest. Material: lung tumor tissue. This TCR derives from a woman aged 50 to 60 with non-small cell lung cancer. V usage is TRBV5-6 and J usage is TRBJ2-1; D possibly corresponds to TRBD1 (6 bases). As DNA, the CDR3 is TGTGTCAGCAGCTCTACAGGGCACAATGAGCAGTTCTTC. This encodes CVSSSTGHNEQFF.